This T cell receptor beta chain emerged from a study of cytomegalovirus exposure and HLA in healthy donors. Details on this clone: Its antigen is still unknown.

The CDR3 totals 15 residues. The V gene lost 5 bases and the J gene lost 8 bases, with 19 bases spanning the gap. Germline CDR1 and CDR2: MNHNS and SASEGT. The PCR used 60 Vbeta and 13 Jbeta primers. The authors' processing: Approximately 80 million unique TCR beta chains, roughly 11 million of them shared, were counted by a later analysis. The repertoire was sequenced with immunoSEQ multiplex PCR; TCRdb's copy has only in-frame clones and lacks some. That table supplies the V and J calls and clone size; D and trimming were determined from the DNA. The sample carries about 130,000 clones, 80% recorded once. General study results and limits: Analysis was carried out at a later point, and it linked a missense DCLRE1C variant to TCR beta V- and J-gene trimming. TCR beta V segments were, for the most part, productive about 87% or about 30% of the time in an earlier analysis.

Sample: PBMCs. The chain links TRBV6-1 to TRBJ2-1; possibly TRBD2 for D (5 bases). The origin of this receptor is a man under 40 in good health and CMV-seropositive. CDR3 sequence: CASSPYSNLEDEQFF. For the CDR3, the DNA is TGTGCCAGCAGTCCGTACTCAAACCTGGAGGATGAGCAGTTCTTC.